This T cell receptor beta chain was profiled in a study of shared clonotypes between healthy human individuals. Of note for this clone: Antigen specificity is unknown.

The V and J ends lost 4 bases and 4 bases respectively, with 25 bases between them. This CDR3 contains 17 residues. Germline CDR1 GTSNPN, CDR2 SVGIG (reference sequence). As processed by the authors: With immunoSEQ giving junction-only sequences and no quality scores, filtering differed. The protocol was immunoSEQ multiplex PCR, while the TCRdb copy is restricted to in-frame clones and leaves out a portion. For V, J and clone size, that table is used; D and trimming come from the DNA. The sample records approximately 1.5 million clones, approximately 98% being singletons. Division of CD4+ cells produced a CD45RA+ naive subset and a CD45RA-negative memory subset. Study-wide results and limits: Roughly 5% was the fraction of naive CD4 clonotypes found shared across four donors.

The sequenced material came from naive CD4+ T cells sorted from blood. The subset here: CD45RA+ positively selected. The source of this sequence is a man under 40 in good health. V is TRBV30 and J is TRBJ1-1; possibly TRBD1 for D (6 bases). CDR3 nucleotides: TGTGCCTGGACTCGCGCACGGACAGCTCGTTCCGCCACTGAAGCTTTCTTT. Protein: CAWTRARTARSATEAFF.